This T cell receptor beta chain was obtained from a study of blood T cell repertoires in COVID-19. CDR1 is SGHRS and CDR2 is YFSETQ in the germline V gene. There are 16 residues in the CDR3. J lost 3 bases, V lost 4 bases, and 11 bases had no gene match. The data were produced by immunoSEQ multiplex PCR, yet TCRdb's version contains in-frame clones alone and is incomplete. Of approximately 110,000 clones in the sample, approximately 80% are singletons; the top ten hold 0.8% to 0.9%. The source material was peripheral blood. This sequence joins TRBV5-1 and TRBJ2-5, with TRBD2 identical over 8 bases. This clonotype was obtained from a woman between 65 and 79 years old with acute or convalescent COVID-19. CDR3 DNA: TGCGCCAGCAGCCAATCCGCTCGGGAGGGTAAAGAGACCCAGTACTTC. This encodes CASSQSAREGKETQYF.